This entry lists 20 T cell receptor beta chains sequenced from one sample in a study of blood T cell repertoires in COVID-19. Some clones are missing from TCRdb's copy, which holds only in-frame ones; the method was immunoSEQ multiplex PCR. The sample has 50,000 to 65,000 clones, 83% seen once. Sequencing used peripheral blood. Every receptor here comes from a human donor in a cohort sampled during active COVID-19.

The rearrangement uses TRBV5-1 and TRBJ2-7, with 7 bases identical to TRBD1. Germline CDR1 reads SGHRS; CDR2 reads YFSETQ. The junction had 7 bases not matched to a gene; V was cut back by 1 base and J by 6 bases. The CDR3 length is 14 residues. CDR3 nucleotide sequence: TGCGCCAGCAGCTTGCCAGACAGGGTGGCCGAGCAGTACTTC. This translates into CASSLPDRVAEQYF.

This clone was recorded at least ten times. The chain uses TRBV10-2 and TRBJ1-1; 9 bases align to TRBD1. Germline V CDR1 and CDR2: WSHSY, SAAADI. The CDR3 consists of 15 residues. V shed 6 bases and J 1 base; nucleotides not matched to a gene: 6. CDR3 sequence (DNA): TGCGCCAGCAGGGGACAGGGAAAAGGGAACACTGAAGCTTTCTTT. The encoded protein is CASRGQGKGNTEAFF.

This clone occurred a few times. The CDR3 reads CASRKDYATNEKLFF. The CDR3 DNA reads as TGTGCCAGCAGGAAGGACTACGCAACTAATGAAAAACTGTTTTTT. The chain is built from TRBV7-9 and TRBJ1-4; no clear D. CDR1 SEHNR and CDR2 FQNEAQ come from the germline V gene (reference sequence). The V end lost 6 bases, the J end lost 0 bases, and 11 bases lay between the germline ends. The length of the CDR3 is 15 residues.

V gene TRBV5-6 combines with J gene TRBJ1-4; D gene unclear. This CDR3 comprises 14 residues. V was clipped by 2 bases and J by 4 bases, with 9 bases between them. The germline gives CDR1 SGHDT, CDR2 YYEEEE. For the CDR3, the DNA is TGTGCCAGCAGCTTATCGGGTGTTAATGAAAAACTGTTTTTT. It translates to CASSLSGVNEKLFF.

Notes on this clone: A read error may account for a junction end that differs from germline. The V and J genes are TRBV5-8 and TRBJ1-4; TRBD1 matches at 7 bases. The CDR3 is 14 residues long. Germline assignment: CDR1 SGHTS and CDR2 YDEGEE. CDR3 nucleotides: TGTGCCAGCAGCACCTATCGGGACAGCCAGAGAGGCGACTTT. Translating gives CASSTYRDSQRGDF.

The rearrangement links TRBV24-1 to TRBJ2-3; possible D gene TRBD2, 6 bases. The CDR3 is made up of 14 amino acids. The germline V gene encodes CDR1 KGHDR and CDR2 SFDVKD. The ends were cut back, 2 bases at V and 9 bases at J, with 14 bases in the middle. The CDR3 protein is CATSDYGTAATQYF. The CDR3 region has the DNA TGTGCCACCAGTGATTACGGGACTGCCGCGACGCAGTATTTT.

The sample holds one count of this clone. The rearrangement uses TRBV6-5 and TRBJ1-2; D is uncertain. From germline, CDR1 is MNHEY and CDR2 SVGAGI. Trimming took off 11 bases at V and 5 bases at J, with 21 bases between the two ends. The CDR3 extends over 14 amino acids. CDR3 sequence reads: CACTREGEWYGYTF. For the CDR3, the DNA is TGTGCCTGCACTCGGGAGGGCGAATGGTATGGCTACACCTTC.

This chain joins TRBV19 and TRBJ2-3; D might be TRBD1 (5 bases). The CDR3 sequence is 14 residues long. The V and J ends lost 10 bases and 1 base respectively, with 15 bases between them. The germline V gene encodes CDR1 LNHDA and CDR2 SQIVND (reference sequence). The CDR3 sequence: CATQTGFRTDTQYF. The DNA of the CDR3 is TGTGCCACCCAAACAGGATTCCGCACAGATACGCAGTATTTT.

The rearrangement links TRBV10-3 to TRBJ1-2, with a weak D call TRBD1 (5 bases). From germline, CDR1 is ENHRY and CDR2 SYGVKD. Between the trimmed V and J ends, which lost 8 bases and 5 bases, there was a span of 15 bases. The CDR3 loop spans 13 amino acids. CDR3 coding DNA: TGTGCCATCCAAGGAGGGGAGAGATATGGCTACACCTTC. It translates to CAIQGGERYGYTF.

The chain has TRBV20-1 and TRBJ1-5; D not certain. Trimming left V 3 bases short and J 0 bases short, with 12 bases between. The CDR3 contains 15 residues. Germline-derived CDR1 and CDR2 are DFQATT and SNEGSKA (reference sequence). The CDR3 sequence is CSASSPGNSNQPQHF. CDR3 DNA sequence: TGCAGTGCTAGTTCCCCAGGCAATAGCAATCAGCCCCAGCATTTT.

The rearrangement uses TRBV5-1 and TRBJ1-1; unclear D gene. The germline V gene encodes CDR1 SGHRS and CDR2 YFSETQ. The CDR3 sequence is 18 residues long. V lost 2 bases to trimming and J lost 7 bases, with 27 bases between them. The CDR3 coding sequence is TGCGCCAGCAGCTTCCGACCCCTTCAGTCGAGGTCATGGAATGAAGCTTTCTTT. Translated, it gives CASSFRPLQSRSWNEAFF.

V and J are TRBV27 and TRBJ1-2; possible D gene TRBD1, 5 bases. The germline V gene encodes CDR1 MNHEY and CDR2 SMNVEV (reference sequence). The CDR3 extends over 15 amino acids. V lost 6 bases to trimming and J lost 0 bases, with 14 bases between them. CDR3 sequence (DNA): TGTGCCAGCAGCCTCTGGGGCAGGGCTAACTATGGCTACACCTTC. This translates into CASSLWGRANYGYTF.

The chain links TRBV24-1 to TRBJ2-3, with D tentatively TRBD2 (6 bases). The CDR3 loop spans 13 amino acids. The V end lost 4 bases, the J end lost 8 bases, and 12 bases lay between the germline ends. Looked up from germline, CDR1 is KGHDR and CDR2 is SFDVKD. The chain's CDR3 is CATSEGGSPTQYF. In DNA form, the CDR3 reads TGTGCCACCAGTGAGGGGGGTTCACCTACGCAGTATTTT.

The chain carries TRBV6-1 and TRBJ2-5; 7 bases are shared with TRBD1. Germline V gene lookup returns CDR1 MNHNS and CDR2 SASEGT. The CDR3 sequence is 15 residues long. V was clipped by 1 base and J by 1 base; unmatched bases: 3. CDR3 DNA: TGTGCCAGCAGTGAAGTGGGACAGCCCCAAGAGACCCAGTACTTC. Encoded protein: CASSEVGQPQETQYF.

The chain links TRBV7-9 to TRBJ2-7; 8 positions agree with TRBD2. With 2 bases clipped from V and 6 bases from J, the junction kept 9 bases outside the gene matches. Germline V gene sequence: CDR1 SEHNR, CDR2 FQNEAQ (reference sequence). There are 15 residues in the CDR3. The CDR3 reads CASSLLSGSIREQYF. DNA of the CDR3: TGTGCCAGCAGCTTACTAAGCGGGAGTATTCGCGAGCAGTACTTC.

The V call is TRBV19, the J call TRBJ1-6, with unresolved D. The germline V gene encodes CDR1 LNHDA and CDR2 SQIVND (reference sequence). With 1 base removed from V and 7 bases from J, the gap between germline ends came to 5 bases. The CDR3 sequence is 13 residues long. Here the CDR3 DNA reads TGTGCCAGTAGTATAGGGCAGAATTCACCCCTCCACTTT. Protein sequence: CASSIGQNSPLHF.

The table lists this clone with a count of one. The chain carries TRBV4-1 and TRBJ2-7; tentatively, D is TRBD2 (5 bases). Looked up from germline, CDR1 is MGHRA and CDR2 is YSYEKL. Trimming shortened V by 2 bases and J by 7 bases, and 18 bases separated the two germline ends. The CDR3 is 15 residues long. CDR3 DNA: TGCGCCAGCAGCCAATCCTCGGGCGGACTGAGGGAGCAGTACTTC. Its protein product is CASSQSSGGLREQYF.

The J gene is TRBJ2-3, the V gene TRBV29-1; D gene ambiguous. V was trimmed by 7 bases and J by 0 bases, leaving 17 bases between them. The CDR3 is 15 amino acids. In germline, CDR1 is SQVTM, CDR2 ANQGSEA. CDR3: CSAKEARSSTDTQYF. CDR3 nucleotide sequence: TGCAGCGCCAAAGAAGCGAGATCTAGCACAGATACGCAGTATTTT.

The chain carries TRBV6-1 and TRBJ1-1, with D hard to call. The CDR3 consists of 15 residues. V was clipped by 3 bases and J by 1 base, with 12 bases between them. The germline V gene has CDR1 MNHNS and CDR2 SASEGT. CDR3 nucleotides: TGTGCCAGCAGTGATCCTAGGACTAAGAACACTGAAGCTTTCTTT. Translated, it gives CASSDPRTKNTEAFF.

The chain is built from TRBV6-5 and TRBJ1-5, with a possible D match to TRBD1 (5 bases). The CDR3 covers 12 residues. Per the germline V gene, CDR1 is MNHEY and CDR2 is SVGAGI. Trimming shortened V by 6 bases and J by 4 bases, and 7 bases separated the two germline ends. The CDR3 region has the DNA TGTGCCAGCAGGCGGGGGAATCAGCCCCAGCATTTT. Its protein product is CASRRGNQPQHF.